These 8 T cell receptor beta chains originate from one sample sequenced in a study of blood T cells in healthy people across ages. Alongside a J-beta primer mix, a sample-barcoded 5' primer served in a second PCR lasting about 6 to 11 cycles. TCRdb re-analysed the 5' RACE reads in MiXCR, keeping a single row per CDR3 protein. The data hold over 450,000 distinct CDR3 sequences, with under 30% observed a single time. The data were also submitted as part of a second study, on T cells of mothers and their children.

What was sequenced was blood. The origin of the receptors is a boy younger than 18 in good health.

This clonotype has ten or more counts. V is TRBV10-3 and J is TRBJ1-4; D might be TRBD1 (6 bases). The CDR3 has 12 amino acids. Looked up from germline, CDR1 is ENHRY and CDR2 is SYGVKD. V lost 3 bases, J lost 8 bases, and 7 bases lay in between. CDR3 nucleotide sequence: TGTGCCATCAGTGATCAGGGGGAAAAACTGTTTTTT. It specifies CAISDQGEKLFF.

A remark on this clonotype: The final CDR3 position lacks the conserved phenylalanine or tryptophan, pointing to a likely read error. This chain joins TRBV11-2 and TRBJ2-3; D may be TRBD2 (7 bases). Trimming removed 1 base from V and 4 bases from J, with 12 bases in between. This CDR3 is 15 amino acids long. CDR1 and CDR2 from the germline V gene are SGHAT and FQNNGV. The CDR3 protein is CASSLVRGLADTQYL. The DNA of the CDR3 is TGTGCCAGCAGCTTAGTGCGGGGGCTAGCAGATACGCAGTATTTA.

This clonotype came up many times. The chain employs TRBV2 and TRBJ1-5; D gene ambiguous. V was clipped by 5 bases and J by 0 bases, with 8 bases between them. This CDR3 spans 14 amino acids. Germline lookup yields CDR1 SNHLY and CDR2 FYNNEI. CDR3 loop: CASSPQFSNQPQHF. CDR3 sequence (DNA): TGTGCCAGCAGTCCCCAATTTAGCAATCAGCCCCAGCATTTT.

J is TRBJ2-5 and V is TRBV27; 12 bases are shared with TRBD2. The DNA end lines up better with TRBJ2-1; the J call may be wrong. There are 14 residues in the CDR3. The V gene's germline CDR1 is MNHEY and CDR2 SMNVEV (reference sequence). The CDR3 region is CASRLAGGGMEQFF. In DNA, the CDR3 is TGTGCCAGCAGACTAGCGGGAGGTGGAATGGAGCAGTTCTTC.

The V and J genes are TRBV11-2 and TRBJ2-5; D may match TRBD1 or TRBD2 (5 bases each). CDR1 and CDR2 from the germline V gene are SGHAT and FQNNGV. V shed 4 bases and J shed 5 bases, with 11 bases lying between them. The CDR3 consists of 13 residues. CDR3 in amino acids: CASSSHWGETQYF. The CDR3 region has the DNA TGTGCCAGCAGCTCTCACTGGGGGGAGACCCAGTACTTC. The full variable domain, completed using reference TRBV11-2 and TRBJ2-5, is EAGVAQSPRYKIIEKRQSVAFWCNPISGHATLYWYQQILGQGPKLLIQFQNNGVVDDSQLPKDRFSAERLKGVDSTLKIQPAKLEDSAVYLCASSSHWGETQYFGPGTRLLVL.

This clonotype was counted only a few times. This sequence joins TRBV18 and TRBJ2-7, with 9 bases lining up with TRBD1. Per germline, CDR1 KGHSH and CDR2 LQKENI. J lost 5 bases, V lost 4 bases, and 21 bases had no gene match. There are 19 residues in the CDR3. The CDR3, as DNA: TGTGCCAGCTCACATCTTTCTATCGCAGGACAGGGGTTTATCAACGAGCAGTACTTC. Protein sequence: CASSHLSIAGQGFINEQYF.

The J gene is TRBJ2-5, the V gene TRBV18, with D possibly TRBD1 on 5 matching bases. CDR1 is KGHSH and CDR2 is LQKENI in the germline V gene. This CDR3 has 14 amino acids. Between the trimmed V and J ends, which lost 3 bases and 2 bases, there was a span of 10 bases. CDR3: CASSPKDKQETQYF. The CDR3 nucleotides are TGTGCCAGCTCACCCAAGGACAAACAAGAGACCCAGTACTTC.

This clonotype was recorded many times. The J gene is TRBJ2-1, the V gene TRBV7-2; 7 nucleotides line up with TRBD2. CDR1 and CDR2 (germline): SGHTA, FQGNSA. This CDR3 has 16 residues. J lost 5 bases, V lost 5 bases, and 12 bases had no gene match. CDR3 residues: CASSLNRASGNNEQFF. CDR3 in DNA: TGTGCCAGCAGCCTGAACCGGGCTAGCGGCAACAATGAGCAGTTCTTC.